Detailed here is one TCR beta chain. Its matching antigen is unknown. This specimen comes from a study of cytomegalovirus exposure and HLA in healthy donors. The PCR contained 60 Vbeta and 13 Jbeta primers. TCRdb's table, derived via immunoSEQ multiplex PCR, lists solely in-frame clones and lacks some. The sample has 97,000 or so clones, around 10% seen once. V lost 5 bases to trimming and J lost 6 bases, with 12 bases between them. This CDR3 comprises 13 residues. Germline CDR1 SGHDT, CDR2 YYEEEE. Whole-study findings and limits: As confirmed in vitro, three CMV-associated chains were specific for CMV antigens.

The source is a man aged 45-60 years in good health and CMV-seropositive. The sample comprised PBMCs. The rearrangement joins TRBV5-6 to TRBJ1-5; possibly TRBD1 for D (5 bases). The CDR3 DNA sequence: TGTGCCAGCAGTACGGGGGAAGGTCAGCCCCAGCATTTT. Encoded protein: CASSTGEGQPQHF. Full variable domain (missing parts from reference TRBV5-6 and TRBJ1-5): DAGVTQSPTHLIKTRGQQVTLRCSPKSGHDTVSWYQQALGQGPQFIFQYYEEEERQRGNFPDRFSGHQFPNYSSELNVNALLLGDSALYLCASSTGEGQPQHFGDGTRLSIL.